These 18 T cell receptor beta chains were all obtained from the same sample, sequenced in a study of high-grade serous ovarian cancer treatment subgroups (dated by TCRdb to the early 2020s). Library preparation used the immunoSEQ multiplex PCR assay. What TCRdb holds here is the immuneACCESS table cut down to in-frame rearrangements. Part of the clones is not present; checked against another copy, under half of the missing clones reflect an unresolved V gene, and the others are unexplained. The sample includes approximately 4,000 clones, with roughly 82% observed a single time. Of the sample, 4.9% falls within the top ten clones. Tumor samples were collected prior to definitive surgery or chemotherapy. The sample taken for sequencing was tumor tissue. These receptors were collected from a human donor with high-grade serous ovarian cancer.

This sequence joins TRBV5-6 and TRBJ2-7, with D perhaps assigned TRBD1 or TRBD2 (6 bases each). The CDR3 totals 11 residues. From germline, CDR1 is SGHDT and CDR2 YYEEEE. V dropped 5 bases and J dropped 6 bases, with 9 bases sitting between them. CDR3 residues: CASRGGGEQYF. Here the CDR3 DNA reads TGTGCCAGCAGGGGGGGCGGCGAGCAGTACTTC. Together with reference TRBV5-6 and TRBJ2-7, the CDR3 gives the full variable domain: DAGVTQSPTHLIKTRGQQVTLRCSPKSGHDTVSWYQQALGQGPQFIFQYYEEEERQRGNFPDRFSGHQFPNYSSELNVNALLLGDSALYLCASRGGGEQYFGPGTRLTVT.

The genes are TRBV6-1 and TRBJ1-1; D gene unclear. The CDR3 covers 15 residues. Germline V lookup: CDR1 MNHNS, CDR2 SASEGT. Trimming pared 3 bases from V and 1 base from J, leaving 12 bases between. CDR3 residues: CASSDLALENTEAFF. In DNA, the CDR3 is TGTGCCAGCAGTGACTTAGCCTTAGAGAACACTGAAGCTTTCTTT.

This clone has just a few counts. The gene calls are TRBV6-1 and TRBJ1-4; TRBD1 aligns across 9 bases. The germline V gene encodes CDR1 MNHNS and CDR2 SASEGT. V shed 2 bases and J 4 bases; nucleotides not matched to a gene: 5. The CDR3 has 16 residues. In nucleotides, the CDR3 is TGTGCCAGCAGTGAACCACCGGGACAGGGTAATGAAAAACTGTTTTTT. This sequence encodes CASSEPPGQGNEKLFF.

This chain joins TRBV6-4 and TRBJ2-2, with 8 bases lining up with TRBD2. Trimming at V came to 4 bases and at J to 5 bases, leaving 3 bases not matched to a gene. The germline V gene encodes CDR1 MRHNA and CDR2 SNTAGT. CDR3 length: 14 residues. DNA of the CDR3: TGTGCCAGCAGTGTCGGGGGGGAGACCGGGGAGCTGTTTTTT. Amino acids: CASSVGGETGELFF.

This clone came up once. This rearrangement joins TRBV9 to TRBJ1-2, with TRBD1 matching 8 bases. CDR3 length: 15 residues. Trimming at V came to 4 bases and at J to 4 bases, leaving 9 bases not matched to a gene. Germline CDR1 is SGDLS and CDR2 is YYNGEE. The CDR3 reads CASSLSRTGTYGYTF. For the CDR3, the DNA is TGTGCCAGCAGCCTGAGCCGGACAGGGACCTATGGCTACACCTTC. Together with reference TRBV9 and TRBJ1-2, the CDR3 gives the full variable domain: DSGVTQTPKHLITATGQRVTLRCSPRSGDLSVYWYQQSLDQGLQFLIQYYNGEERAKGNILERFSAQQFPDLHSELNLSSLELGDSALYFCASSLSRTGTYGYTFGSGTRLTVV.

The J gene is TRBJ2-5, the V gene TRBV4-2, with 9 bases matching TRBD2. Germline V gene sequence: CDR1 LGHNA, CDR2 YNFKEQ. V was pared by 0 bases and J by 7 bases, with 9 bases of the junction left unmatched. This CDR3 is built from 16 residues. CDR3 region: CASSQDPAGGSGTQYF. The CDR3 bases are TGTGCCAGCAGCCAAGATCCAGCGGGGGGTTCGGGGACCCAGTACTTC.

The chain joins TRBV7-9 to TRBJ2-5, with D perhaps TRBD2 (5 bases). The ends were cut back, 5 bases at V and 5 bases at J, with 15 bases in the middle. Looked up from germline, CDR1 is SEHNR and CDR2 is FQNEAQ (reference sequence). The CDR3 length is 14 residues. DNA for the CDR3: TGTGCCAGCAGCCAGCAATTAAGGGAGGAGACCCAGTACTTC. Protein: CASSQQLREETQYF.

This sequence joins TRBV19 and TRBJ2-1; unclear D gene. The CDR3 length is 16 residues. The V and J ends lost 3 bases and 0 bases respectively, with 12 bases between them. Germline V gene data show CDR1 as LNHDA and CDR2 as SQIVND (reference sequence). The DNA for the CDR3 is TGTGCCAGTAGTATTAAACTGGCCAGCTCCTACAATGAGCAGTTCTTC. Protein product: CASSIKLASSYNEQFF. The variable domain in full, completed from reference TRBV19 and TRBJ2-1, reads DGGITQSPKYLFRKEGQNVTLSCEQNLNHDAMYWYRQDPGQGLRLIYYSQIVNDFQKGDIAEGYSVSREKKESFPLTVTSAQKNPTAFYLCASSIKLASSYNEQFFGPGTRLTVL.

The chain links TRBV29-1 to TRBJ2-1; possibly TRBD2 for D (5 bases). Deletions cut 4 bases from V and 5 bases from J, with 6 bases between. Germline-derived CDR1 and CDR2 are SQVTM and ANQGSEA. The CDR3 totals 11 residues. CDR3 sequence (DNA): TGCAGCGTTGGAGCGGACAATGAGCAGTTCTTC. This codes for CSVGADNEQFF.

This rearrangement joins TRBV6-1 to TRBJ2-2; D may be TRBD1 (6 bases). Germline CDR1 reads MNHNS; CDR2 reads SASEGT. This CDR3 is built from 16 residues. The germline V and J ends were trimmed by 4 bases and 5 bases, with 17 bases remaining between them. The CDR3 protein is CASSVTGTRYTGELFF. Here the CDR3 DNA reads TGTGCCAGCAGTGTTACCGGGACACGTTATACCGGGGAGCTGTTTTTT.

The chain carries TRBV4-3 and TRBJ2-7, with TRBD2 identical over 7 bases. Germline loops: CDR1 LGHNA, CDR2 YSLEER. V lost 4 bases to trimming and J lost 0 bases; unmatched junction nucleotides: 9. The CDR3 spans 16 residues. The CDR3 region is CASSRSTGGGSYEQYF. In DNA form, the CDR3 reads TGCGCCAGCAGCCGTAGTACCGGCGGGGGCTCCTACGAGCAGTACTTC.

The chain links TRBV5-1 to TRBJ2-5; D unresolved. V was clipped by 0 bases and J by 2 bases, with 5 bases between them. The CDR3 extends over 13 amino acids. CDR1 and CDR2 from the germline V gene are SGHRS and YFSETQ. The CDR3: CASSLDDQETQYF. The CDR3 DNA is TGCGCCAGCAGCTTGGATGATCAAGAGACCCAGTACTTC.

The chain recombines TRBV2 with TRBJ1-1; D is perhaps TRBD1 (6 bases). The germline CDR1 and CDR2 sequences are SNHLY and FYNNEI. The CDR3 has 13 residues. Trimming pared 4 bases from V and 1 base from J, leaving 7 bases between. As DNA, the CDR3 is TGTGCCAGCAGTGCACAGGGGAACACTGAAGCTTTCTTT. The encoded protein is CASSAQGNTEAFF.

The rearrangement links TRBV5-1 to TRBJ2-2; D ambiguous. V was shortened by 2 bases and J by 7 bases, with 12 bases between the two germline ends. Germline-derived CDR1 and CDR2 are SGHRS and YFSETQ. The CDR3 totals 14 residues. CDR3: CASSFVQESGELFF. CDR3 in DNA: TGCGCCAGCAGCTTTGTGCAGGAGAGCGGGGAGCTGTTTTTT.

The CDR3 is CASSLTGATNEKLFF. For the CDR3, the DNA is TGTGCCAGCAGCCTAACAGGGGCAACTAATGAAAAACTGTTTTTT. The chain uses TRBV5-6 and TRBJ1-4; 7 nucleotides agree with TRBD1. The germline V gene has CDR1 SGHDT and CDR2 YYEEEE. Germline trimming cut 4 bases from V and 0 bases from J; bases unmatched to any gene: 3. The CDR3 consists of 15 residues. The full variable domain, rest sourced from reference TRBV5-6 and TRBJ1-4, is DAGVTQSPTHLIKTRGQQVTLRCSPKSGHDTVSWYQQALGQGPQFIFQYYEEEERQRGNFPDRFSGHQFPNYSSELNVNALLLGDSALYLCASSLTGATNEKLFFGSGTQLSVL.

This chain uses TRBV5-4 with TRBJ1-6; 7 nucleotides agree with TRBD1. Germline V gene lookup returns CDR1 SGHNT and CDR2 YYREEE (reference sequence). Trimming cost V 4 bases and J 8 bases; bases outside gene matches: 9. The CDR3 spans 15 residues. CDR3 in DNA: TGTGCCAGCAGCCTTGAGACAGGGCGGGATTCACCCCTCCACTTT. Residues: CASSLETGRDSPLHF.

The chain uses TRBV7-2 and TRBJ1-1, with D perhaps matching TRBD1 (5 bases). The CDR3 runs 14 residues. V shed 2 bases and J shed 1 base, with 8 bases lying between them. The germline V gene has CDR1 SGHTA and CDR2 FQGNSA. The CDR3 protein is CASSLQGRNTEAFF. The CDR3 DNA is TGTGCCAGCAGCTTACAGGGCCGGAACACTGAAGCTTTCTTT.

The chain is built from TRBV27 and TRBJ2-1; no reliable D call. V dropped 0 bases and J dropped 8 bases, with 5 bases sitting between them. This CDR3 contains 12 residues. In germline, CDR1 is MNHEY, CDR2 SMNVEV (reference sequence). The CDR3, as DNA: TGTGCCAGCAGTTTATCAGGGTATGAGCAGTTCTTC. Its translation is CASSLSGYEQFF.